A single sample gave rise to the 27 T cell receptor beta chains below, sequenced in a study of blood T cells in healthy people across ages. A J-beta primer mix and a sample-barcoded 5' primer were used in a second PCR of about 7 to 12 cycles. TCRdb itself ran the 5' RACE reads through MiXCR, one entry per CDR3 protein. The table records some 900,000 distinct CDR3 sequences, roughly 50% of them present only once. The sample comprised blood. The origin of the receptors is a man aged 25 to 40 in good health.

The rearrangement joins TRBV4-3 to TRBJ2-2, with 7 bases identical to TRBD1. The CDR3 runs to 16 residues. V shed 4 bases and J 8 bases; nucleotides not matched to a gene: 13. The germline V gene has CDR1 LGHNA and CDR2 YSLEER. The CDR3 bases are TGCGCCAGCAGCCGTGACAGGGAGATCAGGTTTGGGGAGCTGTTTTTT. This encodes CASSRDREIRFGELFF.

Ten or more counts support this clonotype. The chain recombines TRBV3-1 with TRBJ1-2, with 8 bases lining up with TRBD1. The CDR3 has 16 residues. The V gene's germline CDR1 is LGHDT and CDR2 YNNKEL (reference sequence). The V and J ends lost 1 base and 8 bases, in that order; junction bases with no gene match: 12. The CDR3 is CASSQVGTGRGYGYTF. The CDR3, as DNA: TGTGCCAGCAGCCAAGTTGGGACAGGCCGGGGCTACGGCTACACCTTC.

In regard to this clonotype: As the CDR3 is not closed by the conserved phenylalanine or tryptophan, this likely results from a read error. This chain links TRBV7-2 with TRBJ2-3, with TRBD2 identical over 8 bases. There are 16 residues in the CDR3. With 2 bases clipped from V and 5 bases from J, the junction kept 9 bases outside the gene matches. CDR1 is SGHTA and CDR2 is FQGNSA in the germline V gene. The CDR3 region has the DNA TGTGCCAGCAGCTTAAGTACGGGGGGGGGAGGAGATACGCAGTATTCT. It specifies CASSLSTGGGGDTQYS.

This clonotype occurred a few times. This chain connects TRBV6-2 or TRBV6-3 to TRBJ2-5, with TRBD1 matching over 9 bases. The CDR3 runs 17 residues. CDR1 and CDR2 (germline): MNHEY, SVGEGT. V was clipped by 6 bases and J by 11 bases; unmatched bases: 22. The CDR3 DNA is TGTGCCAGCAGCGCGTATCCCGGGGACAGGGCTCAAGAGAAGCAGTACTTC. Translating gives CASSAYPGDRAQEKQYF.

The rearrangement joins TRBV4-2 to TRBJ2-1; maybe TRBD2 (6 bases). Germline values: CDR1 LGHNA, CDR2 YNFKEQ. The CDR3 is 18 amino acids. The V end lost 0 bases, the J end lost 4 bases, and 19 bases lay between the germline ends. As DNA, the CDR3 is TGTGCCAGCAGCCAAGATTTGGGCGGGGAATACCCGTACAATGAGCAGTTCTTC. It specifies CASSQDLGGEYPYNEQFF.

This rearrangement joins TRBV10-3 to TRBJ2-6; TRBD1 or TRBD2 may be the D gene (5 bases each). Germline loops: CDR1 ENHRY, CDR2 SYGVKD. This CDR3 has 15 residues. V dropped 7 bases and J dropped 0 bases, with 10 bases sitting between them. The CDR3 here is CAINVGVSGANVLTF. The CDR3 bases are TGTGCCATCAACGTGGGGGTCTCTGGGGCCAACGTCCTGACTTTC.

The J gene is TRBJ2-7, the V gene TRBV5-1, with D perhaps matching TRBD1 (6 bases). Looked up from germline, CDR1 is SGHRS and CDR2 is YFSETQ. There are 14 residues in the CDR3. The V and J ends lost 7 bases and 0 bases respectively, with 14 bases between them. CDR3 coding DNA: TGCGCCAGCGCTGTAGGGGGTAGCTCCTACGAGCAGTACTTC. Its translation is CASAVGGSSYEQYF.

This clonotype was counted a few times. CDR3 region: CASSQDPREGETQYF. For the CDR3, the DNA is TGCGCCAGCAGCCAAGATCCCAGGGAAGGGGAGACCCAGTACTTC. The V call is TRBV4-1, the J call TRBJ2-5, with a weak D call TRBD1 (5 bases). The V end was cut by 0 bases, the J end by 5 bases, with 13 bases between. CDR3 size: 15 residues. Germline-derived CDR1 and CDR2 are MGHRA and YSYEKL.

V gene TRBV7-9 combines with J gene TRBJ1-4; 7 bases agree with TRBD1. Looked up from germline, CDR1 is SEHNR and CDR2 is FQNEAQ (reference sequence). CDR3 length equals 13 residues. V was clipped by 5 bases and J by 10 bases; unmatched bases: 7. CDR3: CASSIRQGGKLFF. CDR3 coding DNA: TGTGCCAGCAGCATCAGACAGGGCGGAAAACTGTTTTTT.

Only a few counts were recorded for this clonotype. The rearrangement links TRBV24-1 to TRBJ2-1, with D possibly matching TRBD1 (5 bases). CDR1 and CDR2 from the germline V gene are KGHDR and SFDVKD. V lost 3 bases, J lost 4 bases, and 12 bases lay in between. The CDR3 loop spans 15 amino acids. CDR3 in DNA: TGTGCCACCAGTGATGTCGGGCAGGGATACAATGAGCAGTTCTTC. As protein: CATSDVGQGYNEQFF.

The chain employs TRBV20-1 and TRBJ2-5; 7 bases align to TRBD2. Germline CDR1 and CDR2: DFQATT and SNEGSKA (reference sequence). The J segment lost 7 bases and the V segment lost 6 bases, leaving 17 bases of the junction unmatched. The CDR3 contains 15 residues. The CDR3 DNA reads as TGCAGTGCCAGTTTGGCTAGCGGTATTCCGGGGACCCAGTACTTC. Protein sequence: CSASLASGIPGTQYF.

V is TRBV20-1 and J is TRBJ2-1; D is perhaps TRBD1 (5 bases). This CDR3 comprises 16 residues. In germline, CDR1 is DFQATT, CDR2 SNEGSKA (reference sequence). The V and J ends lost 1 base and 0 bases respectively, with 13 bases between them. The CDR3 is CSARGPTASSYNEQFF. The CDR3 DNA reads as TGCAGTGCTAGAGGGCCGACAGCTAGCTCCTACAATGAGCAGTTCTTC.

The chain links TRBV20-1 to TRBJ2-5; D may be TRBD1 or TRBD2 (7 bases each). The last part of the DNA fits TRBJ2-7 better; the J call may be wrong. This CDR3 has 13 residues. Looked up from germline, CDR1 is DFQATT and CDR2 is SNEGSKA (reference sequence). The CDR3 bases are TGCAGTGCCCCGACAGGGACTACCTACGAGCAGTACTTC. Its translation is CSAPTGTTYEQYF.

The V gene is TRBV3-1, the J gene TRBJ1-5; D possibly corresponds to TRBD1 (6 bases). Germline CDR1 reads LGHDT; CDR2 reads YNNKEL (reference sequence). Trimming took off 5 bases at V and 2 bases at J, with 13 bases between the two ends. The CDR3 contains 15 residues. For the CDR3, the DNA is TGTGCCAGCAGCAGATCAGGGGCGGGCAATCAGCCCCAGCATTTT. It is translated as CASSRSGAGNQPQHF.

The rearrangement uses TRBV2 and TRBJ2-1; D is undetermined. The CDR3 contains 10 residues. The germline gives CDR1 SNHLY, CDR2 FYNNEI. CDR3 amino acids: CVTTYNEQFF. The CDR3 coding sequence is TGTGTCACAACCTACAATGAGCAGTTCTTC. Full variable domain (missing parts from reference TRBV2 and TRBJ2-1): EPEVTQTPSHQVTQMGQEVILRCVPISNHLYFYWYRQILGQKVEFLVSFYNNEISEKSEIFDDQFSVERPDGSNFTLKIRSTKLEDSAMYFCVTTYNEQFFGPGTRLTVL.

The chain carries TRBV20-1 and TRBJ2-3, with 13 nucleotides matching TRBD2. This CDR3 is built from 16 residues. CDR1 DFQATT and CDR2 SNEGSKA come from the germline V gene (reference sequence). After removal of 3 bases from V and 2 bases from J, the junction contained 5 bases not matched to a gene. The CDR3 nucleotides read TGCAGTGCTAGTTCGACTAGCGGGGGGTTCACAGATACGCAGTATTTT. This sequence encodes CSASSTSGGFTDTQYF.

This clonotype showed up just a few times. The CDR3 protein is CASSASGDSNQPQHF. As DNA, the CDR3 is TGTGCCAGCAGCGCCTCGGGGGATAGCAATCAGCCCCAGCATTTT. The J gene is TRBJ1-5, the V gene TRBV9, with TRBD1 as a possible D gene (5 bases). CDR1 and CDR2 from the germline V gene are SGDLS and YYNGEE. This CDR3 is 15 amino acids long. V gave up 3 bases and J gave up 0 bases, with 10 bases separating them.

This clonotype has a single count. A read error may be the cause here, since a much bigger clone is one base away. V is TRBV9 and J is TRBJ2-3; 10 bases agree with TRBD2. The germline CDR1 and CDR2 sequences are SGDLS and YYNGEE. The CDR3 spans 19 residues. The CDR3 coding sequence is TGTGCCGGCAGCGTAGGCCTATCCGGGACTAGCGCCGAGCATGGTACGCAGTATTTT. This codes for CAGSVGLSGTSAEHGTQYF.

Worth noting for this clonotype: This clone may be a read error of a much larger clone one base away. The chain recombines TRBV20-1 with TRBJ1-2; no clear D gene. The germline V gene has CDR1 DFQATT and CDR2 SNEGSKA (reference sequence). This CDR3 spans 15 amino acids. The CDR3 here is CSASVLFESGYSYTF. The DNA of the CDR3 is TGCAGTGCTAGTGTGCTCTTCGAGAGTGGCTATAGCTACACCTTC.

J is TRBJ2-3 and V is TRBV4-2, with TRBD2 identical over 8 bases. The length of the CDR3 is 15 residues. CDR1 is LGHNA and CDR2 is YNFKEQ in the germline V gene. The ends lost 1 base at V and 4 bases at J; junction bases unmatched: 4. This CDR3 reads CASSQVDGGADTQYF. The CDR3 nucleotides read TGTGCCAGCAGCCAAGTTGACGGGGGGGCAGATACGCAGTATTTT.

The chain recombines TRBV4-1 with TRBJ2-7; possibly TRBD2 for D (5 bases). Looked up from germline, CDR1 is MGHRA and CDR2 is YSYEKL. V lost 4 bases to trimming and J lost 1 base, with 14 bases between them. This CDR3 is 15 amino acids long. The DNA of the CDR3 is TGCGCCAGCAGCCCGGGGAGAGGTCCTTCCTACGAGCAGTACTTC. It codes for CASSPGRGPSYEQYF.

J is TRBJ2-6 and V is TRBV10-3; D is undetermined. Germline V CDR1 and CDR2: ENHRY, SYGVKD. The CDR3 sequence is 13 residues long. Trimming stripped 7 bases from V and 0 bases from J, with 4 bases between. The CDR3 DNA is TGTGCCATCACCGACTCTGGGGCCAACGTCCTGACTTTC. It translates to CAITDSGANVLTF.

The J gene is TRBJ2-3, the V gene TRBV3-1, with D perhaps TRBD1 (5 bases). Germline lookup yields CDR1 LGHDT and CDR2 YNNKEL (reference sequence). With 4 bases removed from V and 4 bases from J, the gap between germline ends came to 18 bases. This CDR3 has 16 amino acids. The CDR3 DNA sequence: TGTGCCAGCAGCCGAGGAAGCAGGGTGTCGGCAGATACGCAGTATTTT. The encoded protein is CASSRGSRVSADTQYF.

This clonotype was recorded a few times. V and J are TRBV7-2 and TRBJ2-3; D ambiguous. Per the germline V gene, CDR1 is SGHTA and CDR2 is FQGNSA. The V gene lost 0 bases and the J gene lost 5 bases, with 6 bases spanning the gap. The CDR3 loop spans 13 amino acids. The DNA for the CDR3 is TGTGCCAGCAGCTTAGCGTTGGGAGATACGCAGTATTTT. Residues: CASSLALGDTQYF.

The V gene is TRBV20-1, the J gene TRBJ2-4, with D possibly matching TRBD1 (5 bases). The J call may be wrong; the DNA end is better matched by TRBJ2-5. Germline loops: CDR1 DFQATT, CDR2 SNEGSKA (reference sequence). This CDR3 comprises 14 residues. In DNA form, the CDR3 reads TGCAGTGCTAACCTCAGGGTATTTCGTGAGACCCAGTACTTC. This codes for CSANLRVFRETQYF.

The gene calls are TRBV30 and TRBJ2-3; 9 bases line up with TRBD1. J was trimmed by 0 bases and V by 1 base; bases with no gene match: 2. Per germline, CDR1 GTSNPN and CDR2 SVGIG (reference sequence). The CDR3 runs 15 residues. CDR3 region: CAWSGGTGSTDTQYF. CDR3 DNA sequence: TGTGCCTGGAGTGGTGGGACAGGGAGCACAGATACGCAGTATTTT.

The rearrangement links TRBV6-5 to TRBJ1-5; D gene ambiguous. Germline V gene lookup returns CDR1 MNHEY and CDR2 SVGAGI. This CDR3 is 14 amino acids long. Trimming shortened V by 8 bases and J by 4 bases, and 15 bases separated the two germline ends. CDR3 in amino acids: CASRRTGRNQPQHF. CDR3 DNA: TGTGCCAGCCGGAGGACCGGGAGGAATCAGCCCCAGCATTTT.